The 28 T cell receptor beta chains below all came from one sample that was sequenced in a study of blood T cell repertoires in COVID-19. Clones were read by immunoSEQ multiplex PCR, and TCRdb kept only the in-frame ones, dropping some. The table lists approximately 230,000 clones, roughly 90% of them singletons. The sample consisted of PBMCs or T cells enriched from blood (not recorded which). The receptors stem from a woman aged 25 to 39 with acute COVID-19.

The CDR3 reads CASSLSHGEKLFF. CDR3 sequence (DNA): TGTGCCAGCAGTTTATCGCACGGGGAAAAACTGTTTTTT. The V and J genes are TRBV27 and TRBJ1-4; no reliable D call. CDR1 is MNHEY, CDR2 SMNVEV, per germline (reference sequence). This CDR3 comprises 13 residues. V lost 0 bases and J 8 bases, leaving 7 bases between the germline ends.

The chain uses TRBV28 and TRBJ2-1; D possibly corresponds to TRBD2 (5 bases). V lost 5 bases and J lost 3, with 14 bases in between. Germline V gene lookup returns CDR1 MDHEN and CDR2 SYDVKM. This CDR3 comprises 15 residues. CDR3 in amino acids: CASSTISVFYNEQFF. CDR3 DNA sequence: TGTGCCAGCAGTACTATTAGCGTTTTCTACAATGAGCAGTTCTTC.

The rearrangement links TRBV7-9 to TRBJ1-1; D remains unclear. Trimming stripped 5 bases from V and 3 bases from J, with 7 bases between. This CDR3 comprises 12 residues. The germline V gene encodes CDR1 SEHNR and CDR2 FQNEAQ (reference sequence). This CDR3 reads CASSEQDTEAFF. CDR3 bases: TGTGCCAGCAGCGAACAAGACACTGAAGCTTTCTTT.

This chain joins TRBV19 and TRBJ2-2; D is ambiguous. The germline CDR1 and CDR2 sequences are LNHDA and SQIVND (reference sequence). Trimming stripped 8 bases from V and 1 base from J, with 11 bases between. This CDR3 is built from 14 residues. The CDR3 loop is CASSEQVNTGELFF. CDR3 in DNA: TGTGCCAGTTCCGAGCAGGTGAACACCGGGGAGCTGTTTTTT.

This clone came up once. The rearrangement links TRBV27 to TRBJ1-3, with 9 positions matching TRBD1. Looked up from germline, CDR1 is MNHEY and CDR2 is SMNVEV (reference sequence). The CDR3 runs to 15 residues. V was clipped by 6 bases and J by 4 bases; unmatched bases: 7. The CDR3 region has the DNA TGTGCCAGCAGCCCACAGGGGGCGCAGGGAAACACCATATATTTT. Translated: CASSPQGAQGNTIYF.

The chain recombines TRBV11-2 with TRBJ1-3; no clear D gene. The CDR3 has 15 residues. Germline CDR1 reads SGHAT; CDR2 reads FQNNGV. Trimming left V 5 bases short and J 2 bases short, with 13 bases between. CDR3: CASSPTLLTGNTIYF. The CDR3 region has the DNA TGTGCCAGCAGCCCCACCCTACTAACTGGAAACACCATATATTTT.

The rearrangement uses TRBV25-1 and TRBJ2-1; D is unclear. The CDR3 is made up of 10 amino acids. V was shortened by 6 bases and J by 8 bases, with 5 bases between the two germline ends. Germline CDR1 MGHDK, CDR2 SYGVNS. The CDR3 DNA is TGTGCCAGCAGACTGGATGAGCAGTTCTTC. Its translation is CASRLDEQFF.

The chain has TRBV7-2 and TRBJ1-4, with D perhaps TRBD1 (5 bases). CDR3 length: 14 residues. V lost 5 bases and J 8 bases, leaving 15 bases between the germline ends. The germline V gene encodes CDR1 SGHTA and CDR2 FQGNSA. The chain's CDR3 is CASSGGTALEKLFF. In DNA, the CDR3 is TGTGCCAGCAGCGGCGGGACTGCCCTCGAAAAACTGTTTTTT.

The chain couples TRBV7-9 to TRBJ1-1, with 8 nucleotides matching TRBD1. CDR3 length: 14 residues. From germline, CDR1 is SEHNR and CDR2 FQNEAQ (reference sequence). The V and J ends lost 4 bases and 7 bases, in that order; junction bases with no gene match: 8. This CDR3 is CASSSPWTGIEAFF. CDR3 in DNA: TGTGCCAGCAGCTCCCCCTGGACAGGGATTGAAGCTTTCTTT.

The rearrangement joins TRBV11-2 to TRBJ1-2; tentative D call: TRBD1 (5 bases). The V gene's germline CDR1 is SGHAT and CDR2 FQNNGV. The CDR3 loop spans 13 amino acids. The V gene lost 4 bases and the J gene lost 5 bases, with 11 bases spanning the gap. The CDR3 DNA reads as TGTGCCAGCAGCTCGAGGACAAATTATGGCTACACCTTC. It codes for CASSSRTNYGYTF. Based on the CDR3 plus reference TRBV11-2 and TRBJ1-2, the full variable domain is EAGVAQSPRYKIIEKRQSVAFWCNPISGHATLYWYQQILGQGPKLLIQFQNNGVVDDSQLPKDRFSAERLKGVDSTLKIQPAKLEDSAVYLCASSSRTNYGYTFGSGTRLTVV.

The chain couples TRBV2 to TRBJ1-5; D perhaps matches TRBD1 (6 bases). Germline V gene sequence: CDR1 SNHLY, CDR2 FYNNEI. The V end lost 6 bases, the J end lost 0 bases, and 12 bases lay between the germline ends. The length of the CDR3 is 15 residues. CDR3 DNA: TGTGCCAGCAGAAGGGGGGGATATAGCAATCAGCCCCAGCATTTT. Its protein product is CASRRGGYSNQPQHF. The full variable domain, completed using reference TRBV2 and TRBJ1-5, is EPEVTQTPSHQVTQMGQEVILRCVPISNHLYFYWYRQILGQKVEFLVSFYNNEISEKSEIFDDQFSVERPDGSNFTLKIRSTKLEDSAMYFCASRRGGYSNQPQHFGDGTRLSIL.

The chain employs TRBV19 and TRBJ2-2; 10 nucleotides line up with TRBD2. This CDR3 is built from 15 residues. Germline-derived CDR1 and CDR2 are LNHDA and SQIVND (reference sequence). The V gene end was trimmed by 4 bases and the J gene end by 4 bases; junction bases not matched to a gene: 3. Here the CDR3 DNA reads TGTGCCAGTAGTACGGTAGCGGGGGGCACCGGGGAGCTGTTTTTT. Its translation: CASSTVAGGTGELFF.

J is TRBJ2-1 and V is TRBV2; the D gene is possibly TRBD2 (5 bases). Looked up from germline, CDR1 is SNHLY and CDR2 is FYNNEI. V was pared by 5 bases and J by 5 bases, with 10 bases between. The CDR3 sequence is 13 residues long. CDR3 in DNA: TGTGCCAGCAGTCCTACTAGAAACAATGAGCAGTTCTTC. Residues: CASSPTRNNEQFF.

The chain combines TRBV2 with TRBJ1-5; 10 bases are shared with TRBD1. Germline CDR1 SNHLY, CDR2 FYNNEI. Trimming took 0 bases from V and 8 from J; bases not matched to a gene: 7. This CDR3 spans 16 amino acids. This CDR3 reads CASSEAPGQGTEPQHF. CDR3 DNA: TGTGCCAGCAGTGAAGCGCCGGGACAGGGGACGGAGCCCCAGCATTTT.

This chain uses TRBV5-1 with TRBJ1-2; 8 bases are shared with TRBD1. The CDR3 has 15 residues. The trim removed 3 bases at V and 4 bases at J, leaving 8 bases unmatched. Germline V gene sequence: CDR1 SGHRS, CDR2 YFSETQ. CDR3 sequence reads: CASSSRQGISYGYTF. In DNA form, the CDR3 reads TGCGCCAGCAGCTCGAGACAGGGGATATCCTATGGCTACACCTTC.

V and J are TRBV6-5 and TRBJ1-2; D remains unclear. The CDR3 is 14 residues long. Germline V lookup: CDR1 MNHEY, CDR2 SVGAGI. V was cut by 4 bases and J by 3 bases, with 12 bases left in between. The CDR3: CASSWAGVDYGYTF. CDR3 DNA sequence: TGTGCCAGCAGTTGGGCGGGAGTCGACTATGGCTACACCTTC.

This rearrangement joins TRBV7-9 to TRBJ2-3; TRBD1 agrees at 7 bases. Per germline, CDR1 SEHNR and CDR2 FQNEAQ (reference sequence). The CDR3 runs to 15 residues. Losses at the gene ends were 6 bases for V and 2 bases for J; bases not matched to a gene: 8. The CDR3 DNA sequence: TGTGCCAGCAGACTCCGGGACAGCTCCACAGATACGCAGTATTTT. Its translation is CASRLRDSSTDTQYF. The full variable domain, its missing parts supplied by reference TRBV7-9 and TRBJ2-3, is DTGVSQNPRHKITKRGQNVTFRCDPISEHNRLYWYRQTLGQGPEFLTYFQNEAQLEKSRLLSDRFSAERPKGSFSTLEIQRTEQGDSAMYLCASRLRDSSTDTQYFGPGTRLTVL.

V gene TRBV30 combines with J gene TRBJ1-2; D gene unclear. V was pared by 0 bases and J by 4 bases, with 12 bases between. This CDR3 is built from 14 residues. The V gene's germline CDR1 is GTSNPN and CDR2 SVGIG (reference sequence). The CDR3 sequence: CAWSVGLGSYGYTF. CDR3 DNA sequence: TGTGCCTGGAGTGTAGGACTTGGGAGCTATGGCTACACCTTC.

The chain combines TRBV4-1 with TRBJ1-5; D unresolved. The CDR3 runs 17 residues. Germline V gene sequence: CDR1 MGHRA, CDR2 YSYEKL. V gave up 0 bases and J gave up 9 bases, with 21 bases separating them. The CDR3 nucleotides read TGCGCCAGCAGCCAAGAGGGGTTGAAGGGAGGGAAGCTGCCCCAGCATTTT. It codes for CASSQEGLKGGKLPQHF.

The chain combines TRBV5-5 with TRBJ2-7, with 7 bases lining up with TRBD1. In germline, CDR1 is SGHKS, CDR2 YYEKEE (reference sequence). Unmatched junction bases numbered 10, after V lost 5 bases and J lost 5 bases. The CDR3 runs 14 residues. The DNA of the CDR3 is TGTGCCAGCAGTCTGACAGGGCTAAGAAACGAGCAGTACTTC. Translation gives CASSLTGLRNEQYF.

The genes are TRBV6-2 or TRBV6-3 and TRBJ2-3; D is possibly TRBD2 (5 bases). The CDR3 is 16 amino acids. CDR1 and CDR2 (germline): MNHEY, SVGEGT. Trimming took off 0 bases at V and 0 bases at J, with 10 bases between the two ends. The CDR3 nucleotides are TGTGCCAGCAGTTACTCGAGAGCGGTTAGCACAGATACGCAGTATTTT. This encodes CASSYSRAVSTDTQYF.

The chain recombines TRBV27 with TRBJ1-1, with D unclear. The V end lost 4 bases, the J end lost 2 bases, and 5 bases lay between the germline ends. The germline V gene has CDR1 MNHEY and CDR2 SMNVEV (reference sequence). The CDR3 has 12 residues. The CDR3 DNA reads as TGTGCCAGCAGTTCCCCTAACACTGAAGCTTTCTTT. The encoded protein is CASSSPNTEAFF.

V usage is TRBV28 and J usage is TRBJ1-2, with D possibly matching TRBD1 (6 bases). The germline CDR1 and CDR2 sequences are MDHEN and SYDVKM. V was trimmed by 5 bases and J by 4 bases, leaving 14 bases between them. The CDR3 spans 14 residues. The CDR3 here is CASSRQALGYGYTF. The CDR3 DNA is TGTGCCAGCAGTAGACAGGCCCTCGGCTATGGCTACACCTTC.

The chain carries TRBV27 and TRBJ2-1; 7 nucleotides line up with TRBD1. Germline trimming cut 5 bases from V and 10 bases from J; bases unmatched to any gene: 11. The germline V gene encodes CDR1 MNHEY and CDR2 SMNVEV (reference sequence). This CDR3 is built from 14 residues. CDR3: CASSLSHRGYEQFF. DNA for the CDR3: TGTGCCAGCAGTCTGTCCCACAGGGGTTACGAGCAGTTCTTC.

The chain combines TRBV28 with TRBJ2-7, with D maybe TRBD2 (7 bases). Germline V lookup: CDR1 MDHEN, CDR2 SYDVKM. Trimming pared 10 bases from V and 2 bases from J, leaving 21 bases between. The CDR3 length is 15 residues. The CDR3 region is CAIGGGPLTTYEQYF. DNA for the CDR3: TGTGCCATAGGGGGGGGCCCTTTAACGACCTACGAGCAGTACTTC.

The rearrangement uses TRBV24-1 and TRBJ1-2, with D possibly being TRBD1 (6 bases). Trimming took off 3 bases at V and 7 bases at J, with 14 bases between the two ends. The CDR3 has 14 residues. From germline, CDR1 is KGHDR and CDR2 SFDVKD. The CDR3 nucleotides are TGTGCCACCAGTGATCAAGGGACACCACCTGGCTACACCTTC. Its protein product is CATSDQGTPPGYTF.

The chain joins TRBV28 to TRBJ1-5; no reliable D call. Trimming shortened V by 10 bases and J by 4 bases, and 11 bases separated the two germline ends. The CDR3 sequence is 12 residues long. Germline V gives CDR1 MDHEN, CDR2 SYDVKM. As DNA, the CDR3 is TGTGCCACCAAGGCAGGAAATCAGCCCCAGCATTTT. This sequence encodes CATKAGNQPQHF.

The V gene is TRBV12-3 or TRBV12-4, the J gene TRBJ2-7; D is ambiguous. The germline V and J ends were trimmed by 3 bases and 3 bases, with 6 bases remaining between them. This CDR3 is 12 amino acids long. CDR3 DNA: TGTGCCAGCAGTTTGGAGATCTACGAGCAGTACTTC. Its translation: CASSLEIYEQYF.